This TCR beta chain appears in the sequencing data of a study of post-analysis software for immune sequencing data (dated by TCRdb to between 2014 and 2017). At the level of the whole study: Recorded disease courses included relapsing-remitting, secondary progressive and progressive-relapsing multiple sclerosis, with some patients lacking subtype annotation. The patient repertoires were set against approximately 10 previously published healthy control repertoires from donors whose ages ranged from roughly 6 to 25 years. A subset of samples was prepared in parallel using single-end sample barcoding, then pooled and co-amplified after Illumina adapter ligation.

Including the terminal cysteine and phenylalanine, the CDR3 comprises 13 residues. Of the read, only the CDR3 DNA is kept; its 39 bases are in frame from base 1. V lost 2 bases and J lost 4 bases; the stretch between them is 10 bases long. CDR1 SQVTM and CDR2 ANQGSEA are derived from the germline V gene. In the case of this clonotype: This receptor's antigen is unknown. No quality values exist for individual bases; no much larger clone is one base distant.

Paper-wide results and their limitations: Significantly higher frequencies in patients than in controls were found for five TRBV segments, including TRBV5-6, TRBV5-1 and TRBV20-1. When samples were clustered directly using the F measure, samples prepared in the same batch co-clustered strongly, which prompted a batch-effect correction. Normalized Chao1 diversity was significantly lower in multiple sclerosis patients than controls, suggesting substantial peripheral T-cell clonal expansion. The control group was slightly older than the multiple sclerosis patient group.

Libraries were made using PCR. These reads were obtained on an Illumina HiSeq 2500. To reduce PCR and sequencing biases, unique molecular identifiers were built into the TCR beta cDNA libraries. Roughly 0.5 million cDNA molecules were obtained per 1 to 10 million input T cells, so each molecule approximated one T cell. Patient libraries were prepared and sequenced with the same protocol used for the earlier healthy control dataset. Within a given batch, samples were prepared together, multiplexed and sequenced on the same HiSeq lane. The study's own analysis went as follows. Raw barcoded reads were processed with MIGEC, discarding single-read molecular identifier groups before consensus assembly and CDR3 extraction. Clonotype tables were post-analysed with VDJtools, and diversity was normalized by down-sampling all datasets to the smallest sample size. In repertoire overlap clustering, CDR3 amino acid sequences, but not nucleotide sequences, were matched to correct batch-related cross-sample contamination. TCRdb reworked the public reads: Q25 trimming with fastp, MiXCR clone assembly, productive beta chains retained. Duplicate CDR3 protein sequences are folded into a single record with the most common DNA and genes. TCRdb, rather than the study authors, made the V and J calls. This sample gives about 820,000 distinct CDR3 sequences in total; around 50% of them show up just once. The ten largest clonotypes hold approximately 4.5% of the sample.

To demonstrate the VDJtools post-analysis software, the study profiled TCR beta repertoires from the peripheral blood of about 13 young patients with multiple sclerosis. The multiple sclerosis patients were children and adolescents ranging in age from roughly 6 to 15 years. The sequence was obtained from a girl aged 5-17 years with multiple sclerosis. Input material: blood. The rearranged chain carries TRBV29-1 and TRBJ2-3; the D gene could be either TRBD1 or TRBD2, each agreeing at 5 bases. CDR3 reads: CSVESGTSDTQYF. In nucleotide form, the sequence is TGCAGCGTTGAATCTGGGACCTCAGATACGCAGTATTTT.